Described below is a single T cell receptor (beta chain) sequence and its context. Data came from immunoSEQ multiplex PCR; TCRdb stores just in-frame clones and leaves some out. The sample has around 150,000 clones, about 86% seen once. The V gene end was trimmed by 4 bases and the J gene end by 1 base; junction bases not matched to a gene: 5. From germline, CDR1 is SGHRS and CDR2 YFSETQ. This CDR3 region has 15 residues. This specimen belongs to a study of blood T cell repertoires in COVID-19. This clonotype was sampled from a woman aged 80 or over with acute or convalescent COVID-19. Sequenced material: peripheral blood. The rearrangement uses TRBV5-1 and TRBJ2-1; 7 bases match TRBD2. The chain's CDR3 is CASSLSGLSYNEQFF. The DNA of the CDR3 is TGCGCCAGCAGCCTTAGCGGGCTTTCCTACAATGAGCAGTTCTTC.